The present T cell receptor (beta chain) was sequenced within a study of neurological immune-mediated disorders. Germline lookup yields CDR1 SGHRS and CDR2 YFSETQ. CDR3 length: 14 residues. The V gene lost 2 bases and the J gene lost 1 base, with 8 bases spanning the gap. Broader study findings: Private repertoires in all groups were suggested by the absence of shared CDR3 amino acid sequences among expanded clones across subjects.

The cDNA was synthesized by 5'RACE incorporating 10-nucleotide random UMIs. TCRdb redid the calling of the 5' RACE reads with MiXCR, one entry per CDR3 protein. The table records approximately 87,000 distinct CDR3 sequences, 13% to 15% of them present only once. This clonotype was seen repeatedly, ten times or more. No antigen is known for it. The chain links TRBV5-1 to TRBJ2-3; D uncertain. This clonotype originated in a woman aged 50 to 65 in good health. The sample taken for sequencing was PBMCs. The CDR3, as DNA: TGCGCCAGCAGCTTAACCCCAGGCACAGATACGCAGTATTTT. It translates to CASSLTPGTDTQYF.